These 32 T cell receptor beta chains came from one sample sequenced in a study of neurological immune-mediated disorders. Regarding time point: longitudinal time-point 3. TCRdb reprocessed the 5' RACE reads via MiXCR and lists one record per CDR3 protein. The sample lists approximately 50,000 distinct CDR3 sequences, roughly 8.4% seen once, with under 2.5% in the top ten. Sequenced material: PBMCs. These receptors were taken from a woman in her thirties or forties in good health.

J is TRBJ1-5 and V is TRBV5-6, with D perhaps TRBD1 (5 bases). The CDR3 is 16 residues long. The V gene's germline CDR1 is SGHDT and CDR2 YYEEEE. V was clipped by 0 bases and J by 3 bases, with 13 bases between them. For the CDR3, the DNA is TGTGCCAGCAGCTTGGGTGGAGCAGGGATCAATCAGCCCCAGCATTTT. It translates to CASSLGGAGINQPQHF.

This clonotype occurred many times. CDR3 nucleotide sequence: TGTGCCAGCTCACCCGGACAGGAGGGGCAGCCCCAGCATTTT. As protein: CASSPGQEGQPQHF. J is TRBJ1-5 and V is TRBV18; 7 positions agree with TRBD1. The ends lost 3 bases at V and 7 bases at J; junction bases unmatched: 6. This CDR3 has 14 amino acids. CDR1 KGHSH and CDR2 LQKENI come from the germline V gene.

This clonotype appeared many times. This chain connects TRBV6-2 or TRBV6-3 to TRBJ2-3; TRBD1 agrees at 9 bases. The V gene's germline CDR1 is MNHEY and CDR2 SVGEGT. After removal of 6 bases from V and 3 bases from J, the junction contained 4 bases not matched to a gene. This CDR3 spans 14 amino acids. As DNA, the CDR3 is TGTGCCAGCAGGTCCGGGACAGGGACAGATACGCAGTATTTT. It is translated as CASRSGTGTDTQYF.

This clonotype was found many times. The CDR3 nucleotides read TGCGCCAGCAGCTCCGGGACAGGGGAAGCCGGGGAGCTGTTTTTT. Its protein is CASSSGTGEAGELFF. This sequence joins TRBV4-3 and TRBJ2-2, with TRBD1 matching 10 bases. The CDR3 is made up of 15 amino acids. Germline-derived CDR1 and CDR2 are LGHNA and YSLEER. V shed 5 bases and J 6 bases; nucleotides not matched to a gene: 6.

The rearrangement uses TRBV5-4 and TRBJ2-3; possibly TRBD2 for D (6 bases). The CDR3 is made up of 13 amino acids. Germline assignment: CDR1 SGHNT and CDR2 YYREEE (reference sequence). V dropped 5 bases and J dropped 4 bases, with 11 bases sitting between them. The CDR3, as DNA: TGTGCCAGCAGTTTATGGGGGGCAGATACGCAGTATTTT. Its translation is CASSLWGADTQYF.

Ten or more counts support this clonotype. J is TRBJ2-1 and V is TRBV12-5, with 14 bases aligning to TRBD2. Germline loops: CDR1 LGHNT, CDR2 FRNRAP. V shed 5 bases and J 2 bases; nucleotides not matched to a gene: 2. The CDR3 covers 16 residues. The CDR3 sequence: CASGPGLAGAYNEQFF. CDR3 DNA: TGTGCTAGTGGTCCGGGACTAGCGGGAGCCTACAATGAGCAGTTCTTC.

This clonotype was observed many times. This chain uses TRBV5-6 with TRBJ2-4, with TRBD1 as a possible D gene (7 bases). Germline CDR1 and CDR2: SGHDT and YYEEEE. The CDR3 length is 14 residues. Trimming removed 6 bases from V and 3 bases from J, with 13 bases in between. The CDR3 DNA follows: TGTGCCAGCAACAGACAGGGAGGCAAAAACATTCAGTACTTC. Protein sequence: CASNRQGGKNIQYF.

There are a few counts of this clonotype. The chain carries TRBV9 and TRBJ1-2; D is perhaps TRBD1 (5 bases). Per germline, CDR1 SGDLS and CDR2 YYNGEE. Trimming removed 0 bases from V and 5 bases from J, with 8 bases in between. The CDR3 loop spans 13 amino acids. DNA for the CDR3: TGTGCCAGCAGCGTAGACCAGGGATATGGCTACACCTTC. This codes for CASSVDQGYGYTF.

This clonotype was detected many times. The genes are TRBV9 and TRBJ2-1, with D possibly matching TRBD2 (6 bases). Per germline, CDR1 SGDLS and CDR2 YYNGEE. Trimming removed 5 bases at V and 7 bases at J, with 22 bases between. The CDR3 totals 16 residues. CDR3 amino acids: CASSEPLATGWNEQFF. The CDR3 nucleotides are TGTGCCAGCAGTGAGCCGCTAGCGACGGGATGGAATGAGCAGTTCTTC.

CDR3 in DNA: TGTGCCAGCAGCCCCAGGTCTTTGGCTTACAATGAGCAGTTCTTC. It yields the protein CASSPRSLAYNEQFF. The rearrangement uses TRBV9 and TRBJ2-1, with D uncertain. CDR3 length: 15 residues. Per the germline V gene, CDR1 is SGDLS and CDR2 is YYNGEE. The V gene lost 4 bases and the J gene lost 4 bases, with 15 bases spanning the gap. The entire variable domain, with the rest obtained from reference TRBV9 and TRBJ2-1, is as follows: DSGVTQTPKHLITATGQRVTLRCSPRSGDLSVYWYQQSLDQGLQFLIQYYNGEERAKGNILERFSAQQFPDLHSELNLSSLELGDSALYFCASSPRSLAYNEQFFGPGTRLTVL.

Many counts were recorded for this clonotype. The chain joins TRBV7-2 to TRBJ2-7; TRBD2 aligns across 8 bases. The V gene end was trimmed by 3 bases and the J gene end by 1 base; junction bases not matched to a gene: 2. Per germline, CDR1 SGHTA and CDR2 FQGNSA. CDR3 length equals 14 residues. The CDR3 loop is CASSLPGGSYEQYF. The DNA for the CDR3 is TGTGCCAGCAGCTTGCCGGGGGGGTCCTACGAGCAGTACTTC.

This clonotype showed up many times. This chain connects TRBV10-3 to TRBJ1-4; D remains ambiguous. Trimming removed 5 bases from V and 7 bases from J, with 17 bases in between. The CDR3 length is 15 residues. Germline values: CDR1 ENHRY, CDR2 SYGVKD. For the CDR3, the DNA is TGTGCCATCAGTCCCCGTGGGGTGTTTGGTGAAAAACTGTTTTTT. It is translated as CAISPRGVFGEKLFF.

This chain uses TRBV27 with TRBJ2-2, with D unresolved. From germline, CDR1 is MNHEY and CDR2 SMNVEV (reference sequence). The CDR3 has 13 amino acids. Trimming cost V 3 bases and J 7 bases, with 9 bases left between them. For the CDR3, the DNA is TGTGCCAGCAGTTTTCGACAACTCGGGGAGCTGTTTTTT. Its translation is CASSFRQLGELFF.

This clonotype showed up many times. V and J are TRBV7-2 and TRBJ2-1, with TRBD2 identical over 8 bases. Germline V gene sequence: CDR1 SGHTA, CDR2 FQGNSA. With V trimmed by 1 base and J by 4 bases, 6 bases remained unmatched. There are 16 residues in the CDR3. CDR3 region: CASSLVPAGDYNEQFF. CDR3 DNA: TGTGCCAGCAGCTTAGTACCAGCGGGGGATTACAATGAGCAGTTCTTC. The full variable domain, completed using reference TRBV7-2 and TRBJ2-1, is GAGVSQSPSNKVTEKGKDVELRCDPISGHTALYWYRQSLGQGLEFLIYFQGNSAPDKSGLPSDRFSAERTGGSVSTLTIQRTQQEDSAVYLCASSLVPAGDYNEQFFGPGTRLTVL.

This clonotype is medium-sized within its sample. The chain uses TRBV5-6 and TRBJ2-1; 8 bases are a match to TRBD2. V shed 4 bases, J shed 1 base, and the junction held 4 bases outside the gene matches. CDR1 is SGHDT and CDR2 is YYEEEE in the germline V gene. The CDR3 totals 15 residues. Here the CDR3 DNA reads TGTGCCAGCAGCCAGAGCGGGAGTTCCTACAATGAGCAGTTCTTC. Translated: CASSQSGSSYNEQFF.

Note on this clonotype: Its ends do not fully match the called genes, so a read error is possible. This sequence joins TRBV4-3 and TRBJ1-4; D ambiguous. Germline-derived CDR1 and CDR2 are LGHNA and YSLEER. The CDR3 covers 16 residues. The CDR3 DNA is TGCGCCAGCAACCAAGATGGTACAGTAGGTTTTGAAAAACTGTTTTTT. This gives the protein CASNQDGTVGFEKLFF.

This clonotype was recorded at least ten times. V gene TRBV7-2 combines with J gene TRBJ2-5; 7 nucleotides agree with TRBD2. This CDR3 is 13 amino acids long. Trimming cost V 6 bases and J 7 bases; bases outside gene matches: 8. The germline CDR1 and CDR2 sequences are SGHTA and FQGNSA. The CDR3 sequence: CASRRTSIGTQYF. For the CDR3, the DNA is TGTGCCAGCAGGCGGACTAGTATCGGGACCCAGTACTTC. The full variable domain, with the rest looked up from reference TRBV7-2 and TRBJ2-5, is GAGVSQSPSNKVTEKGKDVELRCDPISGHTALYWYRQSLGQGLEFLIYFQGNSAPDKSGLPSDRFSAERTGGSVSTLTIQRTQQEDSAVYLCASRRTSIGTQYFGPGTRLLVL.

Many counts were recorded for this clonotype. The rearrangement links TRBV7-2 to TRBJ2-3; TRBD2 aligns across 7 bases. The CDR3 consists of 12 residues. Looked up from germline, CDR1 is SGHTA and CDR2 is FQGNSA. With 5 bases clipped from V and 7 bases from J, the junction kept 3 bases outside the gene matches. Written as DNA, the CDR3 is TGTGCCAGCAGCCCCGGGGGGAATACGCAGTATTTT. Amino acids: CASSPGGNTQYF.

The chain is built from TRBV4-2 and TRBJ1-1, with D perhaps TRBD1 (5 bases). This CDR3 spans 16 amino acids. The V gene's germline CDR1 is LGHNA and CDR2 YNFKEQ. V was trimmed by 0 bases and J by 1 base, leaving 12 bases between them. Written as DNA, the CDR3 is TGTGCCAGCAGCCAAGATGGGATAGACAGGAACACTGAAGCTTTCTTT. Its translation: CASSQDGIDRNTEAFF.

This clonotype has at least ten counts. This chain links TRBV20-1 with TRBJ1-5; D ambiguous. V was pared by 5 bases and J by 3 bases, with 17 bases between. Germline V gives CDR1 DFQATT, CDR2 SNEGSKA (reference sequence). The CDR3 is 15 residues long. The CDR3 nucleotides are TGCAGTGCTTATAATCCAGATTCCCCCAATCAGCCCCAGCATTTT. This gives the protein CSAYNPDSPNQPQHF.

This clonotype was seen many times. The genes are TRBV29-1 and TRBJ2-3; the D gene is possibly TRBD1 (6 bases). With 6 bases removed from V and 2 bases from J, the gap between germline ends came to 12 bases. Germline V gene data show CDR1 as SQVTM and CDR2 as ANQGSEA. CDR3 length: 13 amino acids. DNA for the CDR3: TGCAGCGTCCTGGGACATACCACAGATACGCAGTATTTT. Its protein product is CSVLGHTTDTQYF.

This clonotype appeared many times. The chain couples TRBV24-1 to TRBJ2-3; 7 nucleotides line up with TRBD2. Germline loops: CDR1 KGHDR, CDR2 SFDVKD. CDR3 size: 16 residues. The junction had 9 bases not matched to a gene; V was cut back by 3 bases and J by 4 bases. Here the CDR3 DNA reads TGTGCCACCAGTGATCCCGCCCGGGCGGGGGCAGATACGCAGTATTTT. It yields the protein CATSDPARAGADTQYF.

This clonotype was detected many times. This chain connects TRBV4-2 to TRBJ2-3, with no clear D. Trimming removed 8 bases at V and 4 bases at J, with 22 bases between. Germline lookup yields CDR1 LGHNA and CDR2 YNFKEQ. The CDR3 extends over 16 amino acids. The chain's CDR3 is CASSPGPLGQADTQYF. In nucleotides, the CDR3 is TGTGCCAGCTCCCCGGGCCCTCTCGGCCAAGCAGATACGCAGTATTTT.

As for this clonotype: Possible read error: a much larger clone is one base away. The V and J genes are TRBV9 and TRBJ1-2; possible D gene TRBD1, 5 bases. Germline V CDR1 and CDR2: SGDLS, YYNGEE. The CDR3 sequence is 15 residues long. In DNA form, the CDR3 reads TGTGCCAGCAGCCTTAGCCAGGGTCCCGACTATGGCTACTCCTTC. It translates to CASSLSQGPDYGYSF.

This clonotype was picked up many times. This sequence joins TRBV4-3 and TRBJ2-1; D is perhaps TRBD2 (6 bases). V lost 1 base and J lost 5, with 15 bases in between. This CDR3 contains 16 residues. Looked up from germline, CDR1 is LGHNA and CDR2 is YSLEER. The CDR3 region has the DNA TGCGCCAGCAGCCAAGTTAAGTTGCGGGGAGACAATGAGCAGTTCTTC. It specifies CASSQVKLRGDNEQFF.

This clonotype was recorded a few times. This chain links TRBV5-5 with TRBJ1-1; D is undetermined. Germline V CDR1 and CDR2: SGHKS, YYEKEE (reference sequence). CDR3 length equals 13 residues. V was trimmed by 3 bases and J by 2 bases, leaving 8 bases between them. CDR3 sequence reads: CASSSTSNTEAFF. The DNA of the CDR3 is TGTGCCAGCAGCTCAACATCTAACACTGAAGCTTTCTTT. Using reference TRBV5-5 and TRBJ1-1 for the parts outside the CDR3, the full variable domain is DAGVTQSPTHLIKTRGQQVTLRCSPISGHKSVSWYQQVLGQGPQFIFQYYEKEERGRGNFPDRFSARQFPNYSSELNVNALLLGDSALYLCASSSTSNTEAFFGQGTRLTVV.

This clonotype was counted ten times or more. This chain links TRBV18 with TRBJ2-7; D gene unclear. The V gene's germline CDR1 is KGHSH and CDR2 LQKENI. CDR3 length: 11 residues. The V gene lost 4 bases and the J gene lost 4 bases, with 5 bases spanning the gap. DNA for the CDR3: TGTGCCAGCTCACTCTTATACGAGCAGTACTTC. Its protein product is CASSLLYEQYF.

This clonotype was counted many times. CDR3 in amino acids: CSAKGAVRQGRQETQYF. CDR3 nucleotide sequence: TGCAGTGCTAAGGGGGCGGTCAGGCAGGGCCGACAAGAGACCCAGTACTTC. The chain employs TRBV20-1 and TRBJ2-5; 7 bases line up with TRBD1. After removal of 4 bases from V and 2 bases from J, the junction contained 16 bases not matched to a gene. Looked up from germline, CDR1 is DFQATT and CDR2 is SNEGSKA (reference sequence). This CDR3 region has 17 residues.

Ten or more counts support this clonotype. The DNA for the CDR3 is TGCGCCAGCAGCCTGCGGGAGGGGGGCAACAATGAGCAGTTCTTC. It yields the protein CASSLREGGNNEQFF. The chain recombines TRBV4-3 with TRBJ2-1; 9 bases are shared with TRBD2. Per germline, CDR1 LGHNA and CDR2 YSLEER. The junction had 6 bases not matched to a gene; V was cut back by 4 bases and J by 5 bases. The length of the CDR3 is 15 residues.

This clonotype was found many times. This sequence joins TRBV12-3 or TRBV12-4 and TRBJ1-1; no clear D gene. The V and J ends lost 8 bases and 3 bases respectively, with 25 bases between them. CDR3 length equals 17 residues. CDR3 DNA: TGTGCCAGCGCCCGGGTGGGTGGGTATTACGTTGACACTGAAGCTTTCTTT. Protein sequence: CASARVGGYYVDTEAFF.

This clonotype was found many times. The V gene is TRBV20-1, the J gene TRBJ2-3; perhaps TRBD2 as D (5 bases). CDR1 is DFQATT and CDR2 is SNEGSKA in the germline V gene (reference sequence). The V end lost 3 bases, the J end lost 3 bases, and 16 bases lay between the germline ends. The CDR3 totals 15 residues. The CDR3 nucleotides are TGCAGTGCTAGCCCGCCTCTAACTAGAACAGATACGCAGTATTTT. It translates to CSASPPLTRTDTQYF.

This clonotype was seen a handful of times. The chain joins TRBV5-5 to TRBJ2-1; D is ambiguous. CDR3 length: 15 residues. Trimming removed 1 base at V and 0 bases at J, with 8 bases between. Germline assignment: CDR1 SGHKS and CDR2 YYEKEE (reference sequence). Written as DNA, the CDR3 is TGTGCCAGCAGCTTGAACCGCGACTCCTACAATGAGCAGTTCTTC. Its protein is CASSLNRDSYNEQFF.